A selection of T cell receptor beta chains follows, all from one sample in a study of cytomegalovirus exposure and HLA in healthy donors. Clones were sequenced by immunoSEQ multiplex PCR, and TCRdb holds only the in-frame ones, with some missing. Among 150,000 to 250,000 clones listed, 79% were seen once. The sequenced sample was PBMCs. Source of these receptors: a girl aged 10 to 17 in good health and CMV-seropositive. Both conserved end residues are part of each CDR3. Each record gives: V gene, CDR3 length, J gene, D gene, clone size, CDR3 protein, CDR3 DNA. A D gene is named only where the DNA matches it firmly. The listing skips clone size in some rows; elsewhere it reads once, few, many or a size class.

>TRBV10-3|14|TRBJ1-2|TRBD1|.
CAISEGTANYGYTF
TGTGCCATCAGTGAGGGGACAGCTAACTATGGCTACACCTTC
>TRBV7-9|16|TRBJ2-5|TRBD1|.
CASRQSGQGAAETQYF
TGTGCCAGCAGGCAGTCGGGACAGGGGGCCGCCGAGACCCAGTACTTC
>TRBV19|14|TRBJ2-7|.|.
CASSIGRGAYEQYF
TGTGCCAGTAGTATAGGCCGTGGAGCCTACGAGCAGTACTTC
>TRBV4-3|21|TRBJ2-1|TRBD2|.
CASSQDLGERGLGKSYNEQFF
TGCGCCAGCAGCCAAGATCTTGGCGAGCGGGGGTTAGGGAAGTCCTACAATGAGCAGTTCTTC
>TRBV6-5|14|TRBJ2-7|.|.
CASRKAGRGGEQYF
TGTGCCAGCAGAAAAGCGGGGCGAGGGGGGGAGCAGTACTTC
>TRBV11-2|14|TRBJ1-1|.|few
CASSLQVSNTEAFF
TGTGCCAGCAGCCTACAGGTCTCGAACACTGAAGCTTTCTTT
>TRBV7-9|14|TRBJ2-3|.|.
CASERGAFTDTQYF
TGTGCCAGCGAACGGGGGGCATTCACAGATACGCAGTATTTT
>TRBV23-1|20|TRBJ1-5|.|.
CASSHSLWVGVARSNQPQHF
TGCGCCAGCAGTCACTCTCTTTGGGTCGGCGTAGCCCGTAGCAATCAGCCCCAGCATTTT
>TRBV5-5|13|TRBJ1-6|.|.
CASYRDYNSPLHF
TGTGCCAGCTACAGGGATTATAATTCACCCCTCCACTTT
>TRBV7-2|14|TRBJ2-5|TRBD2|.
CASSLSGGPETQYF
TGTGCCAGCAGCTTATCGGGGGGGCCAGAGACCCAGTACTTC
>TRBV7-9|15|TRBJ1-1|.|.
CASSLWGKGDTEAFF
TGTGCCAGCAGCTTATGGGGCAAAGGGGACACTGAAGCTTTCTTT
>TRBV11-3|14|TRBJ1-1|TRBD1|.
CASSDGTGGTEAFF
TGTGCCAGCAGCGACGGGACAGGCGGTACTGAAGCTTTCTTT
>TRBV5-4|15|TRBJ2-7|TRBD1|.
CASSPALTGTYEQYF
TGTGCCAGCAGCCCCGCACTGACAGGGACCTACGAGCAGTACTTC
>TRBV5-6|17|TRBJ2-1|TRBD2|.
CASSLGLAGGPLNEQFF
TGTGCCAGCAGCTTGGGACTAGCGGGGGGGCCTCTCAATGAGCAGTTCTTC
>TRBV11-3|14|TRBJ2-5|TRBD2|.
CASSLGLAGETQYF
TGTGCCAGCAGCCTCGGACTAGCGGGGGAGACCCAGTACTTC
>TRBV2|16|TRBJ2-7|.|once
CASSEARGLGIYEQYF
TGTGCCAGCAGTGAAGCGCGGGGACTGGGAATCTACGAGCAGTACTTC
>TRBV5-8|14|TRBJ2-7|TRBD1|.
CASSRDRGRLGQYF
TGTGCCAGCAGCCGGGACAGGGGGCGCTTAGGGCAGTACTTC
>TRBV2|14|TRBJ1-6|TRBD1|.
CASSAGQVNSPLHF
TGTGCCAGCAGTGCCGGACAGGTTAATTCACCCCTCCACTTT
>TRBV4-3|17|TRBJ2-1|TRBD1|.
CASSQAGQGEAYNEQFF
TGCGCCAGCAGCCAGGCGGGACAGGGGGAGGCCTACAATGAGCAGTTCTTC
>TRBV7-2|14|TRBJ2-7|.|once
CASGPQRGSYEQYF
TGTGCCAGCGGGCCCCAAAGGGGCTCCTACGAGCAGTACTTC
>TRBV9|14|TRBJ1-1|.|.
CASSVAGRGTEAFF
TGTGCCAGCAGCGTAGCAGGGCGGGGGACTGAAGCTTTCTTT
>TRBV5-1|15|TRBJ2-5|TRBD2|.
CASSFVAAGGQTQYF
TGCGCCAGCAGCTTTGTTGCCGCGGGGGGCCAGACCCAGTACTTC